This T cell receptor (beta chain) was retrieved from a study of cytomegalovirus exposure and HLA in healthy donors. Notes on the study in general: Segments of the TCR beta V type were, in most cases, productive about 87% or about 30% of the time in an earlier analysis. Cytomegalovirus-associated TCR beta chains were listed, numbering 164.

Comment on this clone: The target antigen is unknown.

PCR was performed using 60 Vbeta and 13 Jbeta primers. The method was immunoSEQ multiplex PCR; TCRdb's version includes in-frame clones alone and lacks a portion of them. The sample includes about 180,000 clones, 80% of them seen just once. The sequencing input was PBMCs. This receptor was identified in a girl aged 5 to 17 in good health and CMV-seropositive.

The CDR3 here is CAWSTGNLLTGELFF. CDR3 in DNA: TGTGCCTGGTCCACAGGGAACCTACTCACCGGGGAGCTGTTTTTT. This rearrangement joins TRBV30 to TRBJ2-2, with D tentatively TRBD1 (6 bases). Germline loops: CDR1 GTSNPN, CDR2 SVGIG (reference sequence). This CDR3 region has 15 residues. V shed 5 bases and J shed 4 bases, with 17 bases lying between them.